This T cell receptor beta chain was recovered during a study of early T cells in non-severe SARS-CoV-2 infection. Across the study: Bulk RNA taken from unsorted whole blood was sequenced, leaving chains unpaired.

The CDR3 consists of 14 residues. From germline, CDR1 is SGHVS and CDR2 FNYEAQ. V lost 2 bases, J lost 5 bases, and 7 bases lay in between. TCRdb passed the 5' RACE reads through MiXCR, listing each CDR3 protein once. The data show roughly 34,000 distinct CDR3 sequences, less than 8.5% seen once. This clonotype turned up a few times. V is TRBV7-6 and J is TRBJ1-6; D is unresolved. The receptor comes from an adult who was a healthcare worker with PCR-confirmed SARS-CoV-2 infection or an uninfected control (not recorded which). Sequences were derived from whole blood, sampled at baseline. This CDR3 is CASSLYPHNSPLHF. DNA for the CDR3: TGTGCCAGCAGCTTATACCCTCATAATTCACCCCTCCACTTT.